The 26 T cell receptor beta chains listed next were all sequenced from one sample in a study of beta chain features in type 1 diabetes. Study-wide results and limits: Within each of all four CD4+ subsets, Type 1 diabetes patients had TCRB CDR3s that were moderately but significantly shorter.

The antigens of these receptors remain unknown. The study reverse transcribed the entire isolated RNA, so it sequenced expressed TCRB transcripts. Only in-frame clones appear in the TCRdb table, and some are missing; sequencing was by immunoSEQ multiplex PCR. The sample lists under 350,000 clones, roughly 25% occurring once. Specimen: naive CD4+ T cells from blood. The receptors here all came from a woman aged 25-40 years with type 1 diabetes.

The genes are TRBV18 and TRBJ2-2; D is uncertain. The CDR3 consists of 13 residues. Germline lookup yields CDR1 KGHSH and CDR2 LQKENI. Trimming removed 3 bases at V and 7 bases at J, with 9 bases between. The CDR3 DNA follows: TGTGCCAGCTCACCTCTCGCCGGCGGGGAGCTGTTTTTT. This gives the protein CASSPLAGGELFF. Based on the CDR3 plus reference TRBV18 and TRBJ2-2, the full variable domain is NAGVMQNPRHLVRRRGQEARLRCSPMKGHSHVYWYRQLPEEGLKFMVYLQKENIIDESGMPKERFSAEFPKEGPSILRIQQVVRGDSAAYFCASSPLAGGELFFGEGSRLTVL.

The chain combines TRBV11-2 with TRBJ2-7; 8 positions agree with TRBD2. The trim removed 1 base at V and 6 bases at J, leaving 8 bases unmatched. Per germline, CDR1 SGHAT and CDR2 FQNNGV. The CDR3 covers 15 residues. CDR3 bases: TGTGCCAGCAGCTTAGTTAGGACTAGCATTTTCGAGCAGTACTTC. This codes for CASSLVRTSIFEQYF.

The chain has TRBV4-1 and TRBJ2-7, with TRBD2 matching over 8 bases. The CDR3 loop spans 14 amino acids. Germline CDR1 MGHRA, CDR2 YSYEKL. The junction had 4 bases not matched to a gene; V was cut back by 4 bases and J by 2 bases. CDR3 residues: CASSRRAGAYEQYF. Written as DNA, the CDR3 is TGCGCCAGCAGCCGAAGAGCGGGAGCCTACGAGCAGTACTTC.

This chain links TRBV9 with TRBJ2-7; D may be TRBD2 (5 bases). This CDR3 is built from 16 residues. Germline values: CDR1 SGDLS, CDR2 YYNGEE. With 0 bases removed from V and 3 bases from J, the gap between germline ends came to 16 bases. The CDR3 loop is CASSVASHVNIYEQYF. The CDR3 bases are TGTGCCAGCAGCGTAGCTAGCCATGTGAACATCTACGAGCAGTACTTC.

The CDR3 is CASSSGGLASYNEQFF. Here the CDR3 DNA reads TGCGCCAGCAGCTCGGGGGGACTAGCGTCCTACAATGAGCAGTTCTTC. The chain recombines TRBV5-1 with TRBJ2-1; 10 nucleotides line up with TRBD2. V was clipped by 3 bases and J by 1 base; unmatched bases: 4. Germline V gene sequence: CDR1 SGHRS, CDR2 YFSETQ. The CDR3 loop spans 16 amino acids.

The chain has TRBV2 and TRBJ2-2, with no clear D. The CDR3 runs to 15 residues. V lost 4 bases and J 6 bases, leaving 15 bases between the germline ends. Germline V gene data show CDR1 as SNHLY and CDR2 as FYNNEI. In DNA, the CDR3 is TGTGCCAGCAGTGTAGGCTATACGGGTTCCGGGGAGCTGTTTTTT. This sequence encodes CASSVGYTGSGELFF. The full variable domain, with the rest looked up from reference TRBV2 and TRBJ2-2, is EPEVTQTPSHQVTQMGQEVILRCVPISNHLYFYWYRQILGQKVEFLVSFYNNEISEKSEIFDDQFSVERPDGSNFTLKIRSTKLEDSAMYFCASSVGYTGSGELFFGEGSRLTVL.

J is TRBJ2-7 and V is TRBV5-1, with D possibly TRBD1 on 5 matching bases. The CDR3 runs 14 residues. CDR1 is SGHRS, CDR2 YFSETQ, per germline. V lost 4 bases and J 3 bases, leaving 14 bases between the germline ends. Here the CDR3 DNA reads TGCGCCAGCAGCCCTGGACAAGTCGACTACGAGCAGTACTTC. Protein product: CASSPGQVDYEQYF.

The rearrangement uses TRBV19 and TRBJ2-1; D is perhaps TRBD2 (5 bases). The germline gives CDR1 LNHDA, CDR2 SQIVND (reference sequence). With 6 bases removed from V and 3 bases from J, the gap between germline ends came to 12 bases. The CDR3 loop spans 14 amino acids. The CDR3 here is CASREGAIYNEQFF. In DNA form, the CDR3 reads TGTGCCAGTAGAGAGGGAGCGATCTACAATGAGCAGTTCTTC. Full variable domain (remainder filled in from reference TRBV19 and TRBJ2-1): DGGITQSPKYLFRKEGQNVTLSCEQNLNHDAMYWYRQDPGQGLRLIYYSQIVNDFQKGDIAEGYSVSREKKESFPLTVTSAQKNPTAFYLCASREGAIYNEQFFGPGTRLTVL.

A few counts support this clone. V gene TRBV4-1 combines with J gene TRBJ2-7; perhaps TRBD2 as D (6 bases). CDR1 MGHRA and CDR2 YSYEKL come from the germline V gene. The CDR3 spans 14 residues. The germline V and J ends were trimmed by 4 bases and 6 bases, with 16 bases remaining between them. CDR3 sequence (DNA): TGCGCCAGCAGCCGAGGGACTTCCACTACCGAGCAGTACTTC. Translating it yields CASSRGTSTTEQYF.

The genes are TRBV10-2 and TRBJ2-7; D might be TRBD1 (6 bases). V lost 2 bases and J lost 2, with 7 bases in between. Germline V CDR1 and CDR2: WSHSY, SAAADI. The CDR3 is made up of 13 amino acids. CDR3 nucleotides: TGCGCCAGCAGTGAGACAGGGACCTACGAGCAGTACTTC. This gives the protein CASSETGTYEQYF.

This clone showed up just a few times. J is TRBJ2-7 and V is TRBV27, with TRBD2 matching over 9 bases. There are 14 residues in the CDR3. V shed 9 bases and J 4 bases; nucleotides not matched to a gene: 10. The V gene's germline CDR1 is MNHEY and CDR2 SMNVEV (reference sequence). CDR3 sequence reads: CASHPTSGPYEQYF. The CDR3 DNA reads as TGTGCCAGTCACCCGACTAGCGGACCTTACGAGCAGTACTTC.

In this sample, this clone turned up a few times. The J gene is TRBJ2-5, the V gene TRBV29-1; 9 bases match TRBD2. Unmatched junction bases numbered 6, after V lost 3 bases and J lost 4 bases. The CDR3 has 14 residues. Germline CDR1 SQVTM, CDR2 ANQGSEA. In DNA, the CDR3 is TGCAGCGTTGAGTTAGCGGGAGAGGGAGAGACCCAGTACTTC. It yields the protein CSVELAGEGETQYF.

The CDR3 DNA reads TGCGCCAGCAGCCAGACAGGGGGCGCATTGTACGAGCAGTACTTC. Residues: CASSQTGGALYEQYF. The gene calls are TRBV4-1 and TRBJ2-7, with 10 positions matching TRBD1. The CDR3 totals 15 residues. J lost 4 bases, V lost 3 bases, and 6 bases had no gene match. In germline, CDR1 is MGHRA, CDR2 YSYEKL.

Of note for this clone: The same CDR3 can be traced to other DNA sequences in this sample. J is TRBJ2-1 and V is TRBV9; 7 bases map to TRBD2. The CDR3 has 13 amino acids. The V segment lost 4 bases and the J segment 7 bases; nucleotides outside the gene matches: 5. Germline V lookup: CDR1 SGDLS, CDR2 YYNGEE. CDR3 region: CASSLTSSNEQFF. The CDR3 nucleotides are TGTGCCAGCAGCCTGACTAGCTCGAATGAGCAGTTCTTC.

The gene calls are TRBV28 and TRBJ2-4, with 7 nucleotides matching TRBD1. Germline CDR1 reads MDHEN; CDR2 reads SYDVKM. V lost 9 bases, J lost 6 bases, and 8 bases stayed unmatched. CDR3 length: 13 amino acids. The CDR3 region has the DNA TGTGCCAGTCGGGACAGTGTAACAAACATTCAGTACTTC. Residues: CASRDSVTNIQYF. Full variable domain (missing parts from reference TRBV28 and TRBJ2-4): DVKVTQSSRYLVKRTGEKVFLECVQDMDHENMFWYRQDPGLGLRLIYFSYDVKMKEKGDIPEGYSVSREKKERFSLILESASTNQTSMYLCASRDSVTNIQYFGAGTRLSVL.

This clone was picked up a small number of times. V is TRBV7-9 and J is TRBJ2-1; 7 bases map to TRBD1. The CDR3 is made up of 14 amino acids. Germline V gene sequence: CDR1 SEHNR, CDR2 FQNEAQ (reference sequence). V gave up 5 bases and J gave up 4 bases; unmatched junction bases: 5. CDR3 sequence (DNA): TGTGCCAGCAGCCCCGGACAGGAGTACAATGAGCAGTTCTTC. This gives the protein CASSPGQEYNEQFF. Full variable domain (remainder filled in from reference TRBV7-9 and TRBJ2-1): DTGVSQNPRHKITKRGQNVTFRCDPISEHNRLYWYRQTLGQGPEFLTYFQNEAQLEKSRLLSDRFSAERPKGSFSTLEIQRTEQGDSAMYLCASSPGQEYNEQFFGPGTRLTVL.

The CDR3 region has the DNA TGTGCCTGGAGCGGACAAGTCGAAGAAAAACTGTTTTTT. Residues: CAWSGQVEEKLFF. V and J are TRBV30 and TRBJ1-4, with D possibly TRBD1 on 5 matching bases. V gave up 3 bases and J gave up 8 bases, with 13 bases separating them. CDR1 and CDR2 from the germline V gene are GTSNPN and SVGIG (reference sequence). The CDR3 consists of 13 residues.

This clone was counted between two and nine times. This rearrangement joins TRBV11-2 to TRBJ2-5, with 10 positions matching TRBD2. The V segment lost 5 bases and the J segment 4 bases; nucleotides outside the gene matches: 7. Looked up from germline, CDR1 is SGHAT and CDR2 is FQNNGV. This CDR3 spans 15 amino acids. As DNA, the CDR3 is TGTGCCAGCAGCCCCGGGGCTAGCGGGAGAGAGACCCAGTACTTC. It is translated as CASSPGASGRETQYF.

The chain is built from TRBV2 and TRBJ2-1; 12 bases align to TRBD2. The V gene's germline CDR1 is SNHLY and CDR2 FYNNEI. J lost 1 base, V lost 5 bases, and 3 bases had no gene match. This CDR3 contains 16 residues. In nucleotides, the CDR3 is TGTGCCAGCAGTTCGACTAGCGGGAGATCCTACAATGAGCAGTTCTTC. This gives the protein CASSSTSGRSYNEQFF.

This clone was seen a handful of times. Within the sample, other DNA sequences also encode this same CDR3. The chain uses TRBV7-9 and TRBJ2-7, with D perhaps TRBD2 (5 bases). Trimming took off 0 bases at V and 4 bases at J, with 7 bases between the two ends. The CDR3 spans 13 residues. In germline, CDR1 is SEHNR, CDR2 FQNEAQ (reference sequence). Here the CDR3 reads CASSLATGYEQYF. The CDR3 DNA reads as TGTGCCAGCAGCTTAGCGACGGGGTACGAGCAGTACTTC.

This clone was picked up one time. V usage is TRBV28 and J usage is TRBJ2-7; 12 positions agree with TRBD1. The CDR3 is made up of 13 amino acids. Per the germline V gene, CDR1 is MDHEN and CDR2 is SYDVKM. The V segment lost 8 bases and the J segment 6 bases; nucleotides outside the gene matches: 5. This chain's CDR3 is CASQGQGAAEQYF. CDR3 sequence (DNA): TGTGCCAGCCAGGGACAGGGGGCGGCCGAGCAGTACTTC.

The gene calls are TRBV4-2 and TRBJ2-5; 8 bases are a match to TRBD2. Germline CDR1 LGHNA, CDR2 YNFKEQ. V was pared by 8 bases and J by 3 bases, with 2 bases of the junction left unmatched. The CDR3 has 12 amino acids. Written as DNA, the CDR3 is TGTGCCAGCGGGACTAGGAAAGAGACCCAGTACTTC. This sequence encodes CASGTRKETQYF.

The chain links TRBV9 to TRBJ1-2, with D possibly TRBD1 on 5 matching bases. CDR3 size: 15 residues. The germline V gene encodes CDR1 SGDLS and CDR2 YYNGEE. Trimming removed 4 bases at V and 3 bases at J, with 16 bases between. The CDR3, as DNA: TGTGCCAGCAGCTTCGGGGGGATGTCCTACTATGGCTACACCTTC. This encodes CASSFGGMSYYGYTF.

The genes are TRBV2 and TRBJ2-2; TRBD2 is a possible D gene (5 bases). From germline, CDR1 is SNHLY and CDR2 FYNNEI. There are 13 residues in the CDR3. The ends were cut back, 4 bases at V and 4 bases at J, with 7 bases in the middle. The CDR3 DNA reads as TGTGCCAGCAGTGGACTAATCACCGGGGAGCTGTTTTTT. This encodes CASSGLITGELFF.

To note about this clone: Other DNA sequences in this sample translate to the same CDR3. The chain employs TRBV9 and TRBJ2-1; 15 positions agree with TRBD2. The CDR3 contains 15 residues. The germline gives CDR1 SGDLS, CDR2 YYNGEE. V shed 3 bases and J 8 bases; nucleotides not matched to a gene: 3. CDR3 amino acids: CASSAGLAGGDEQFF. For the CDR3, the DNA is TGTGCCAGCAGCGCGGGACTAGCGGGAGGAGATGAGCAGTTCTTC. Variable domain in full (rest from reference TRBV9 and TRBJ2-1): DSGVTQTPKHLITATGQRVTLRCSPRSGDLSVYWYQQSLDQGLQFLIQYYNGEERAKGNILERFSAQQFPDLHSELNLSSLELGDSALYFCASSAGLAGGDEQFFGPGTRLTVL.

This clone was counted between two and nine times. The chain uses TRBV23-1 and TRBJ2-1, with a possible D match to TRBD2 (5 bases). TRBV23-1 is flagged as an ORF with uncertain function. V lost 4 bases to trimming and J lost 6 bases, with 13 bases between them. CDR3 length: 14 amino acids. CDR3: CASSLRGKGNEQFF. CDR3 nucleotide sequence: TGCGCCAGCAGTCTGCGAGGGAAAGGCAATGAGCAGTTCTTC.